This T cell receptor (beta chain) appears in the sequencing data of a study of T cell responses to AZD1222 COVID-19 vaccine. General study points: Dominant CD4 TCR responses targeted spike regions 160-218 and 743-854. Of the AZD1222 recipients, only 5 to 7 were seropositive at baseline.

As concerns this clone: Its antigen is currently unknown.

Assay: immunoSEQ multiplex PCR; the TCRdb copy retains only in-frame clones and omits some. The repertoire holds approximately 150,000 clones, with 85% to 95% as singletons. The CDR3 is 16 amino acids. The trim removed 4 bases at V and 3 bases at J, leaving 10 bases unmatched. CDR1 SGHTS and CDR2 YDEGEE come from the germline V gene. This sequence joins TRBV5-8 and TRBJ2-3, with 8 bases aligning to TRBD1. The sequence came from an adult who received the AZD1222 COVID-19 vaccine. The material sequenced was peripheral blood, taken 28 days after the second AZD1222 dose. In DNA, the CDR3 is TGTGCCAGCAGCCCCTCCGATACAGGGGGAACAGATACGCAGTATTTT. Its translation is CASSPSDTGGTDTQYF.